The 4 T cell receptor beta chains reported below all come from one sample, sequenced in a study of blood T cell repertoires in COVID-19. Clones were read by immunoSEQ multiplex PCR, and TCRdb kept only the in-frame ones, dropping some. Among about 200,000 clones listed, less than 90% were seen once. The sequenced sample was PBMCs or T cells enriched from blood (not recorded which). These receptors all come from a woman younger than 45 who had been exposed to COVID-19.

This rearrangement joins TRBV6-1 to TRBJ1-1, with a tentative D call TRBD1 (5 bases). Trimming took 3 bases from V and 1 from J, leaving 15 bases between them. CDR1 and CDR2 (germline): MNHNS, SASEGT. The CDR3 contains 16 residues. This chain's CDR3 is CASSDGAGCWNTEAFF. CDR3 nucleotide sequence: TGTGCCAGCAGTGATGGGGCAGGCTGTTGGAACACTGAAGCTTTCTTT.

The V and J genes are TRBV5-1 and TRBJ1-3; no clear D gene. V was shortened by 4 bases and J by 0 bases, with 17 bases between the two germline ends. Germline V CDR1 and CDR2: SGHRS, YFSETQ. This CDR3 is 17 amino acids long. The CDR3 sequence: CASSRQGPLSSGNTIYF. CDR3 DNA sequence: TGCGCCAGCAGCCGACAAGGCCCGTTAAGCTCTGGAAACACCATATATTTT.

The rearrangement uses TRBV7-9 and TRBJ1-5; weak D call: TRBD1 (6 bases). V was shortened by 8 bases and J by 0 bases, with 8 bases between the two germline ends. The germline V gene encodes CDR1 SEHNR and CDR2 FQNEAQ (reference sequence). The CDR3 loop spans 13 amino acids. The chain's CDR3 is CASQGNSNQPQHF. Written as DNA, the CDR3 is TGTGCCAGCCAGGGGAATAGCAATCAGCCCCAGCATTTT.

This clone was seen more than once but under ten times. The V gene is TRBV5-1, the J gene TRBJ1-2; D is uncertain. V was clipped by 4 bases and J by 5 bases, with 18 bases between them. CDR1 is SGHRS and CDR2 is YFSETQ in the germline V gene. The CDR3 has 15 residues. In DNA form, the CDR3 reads TGCGCCAGCAGCCGCCGGACGGCGGAGGCGTATGGCTACACCTTC. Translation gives CASSRRTAEAYGYTF.